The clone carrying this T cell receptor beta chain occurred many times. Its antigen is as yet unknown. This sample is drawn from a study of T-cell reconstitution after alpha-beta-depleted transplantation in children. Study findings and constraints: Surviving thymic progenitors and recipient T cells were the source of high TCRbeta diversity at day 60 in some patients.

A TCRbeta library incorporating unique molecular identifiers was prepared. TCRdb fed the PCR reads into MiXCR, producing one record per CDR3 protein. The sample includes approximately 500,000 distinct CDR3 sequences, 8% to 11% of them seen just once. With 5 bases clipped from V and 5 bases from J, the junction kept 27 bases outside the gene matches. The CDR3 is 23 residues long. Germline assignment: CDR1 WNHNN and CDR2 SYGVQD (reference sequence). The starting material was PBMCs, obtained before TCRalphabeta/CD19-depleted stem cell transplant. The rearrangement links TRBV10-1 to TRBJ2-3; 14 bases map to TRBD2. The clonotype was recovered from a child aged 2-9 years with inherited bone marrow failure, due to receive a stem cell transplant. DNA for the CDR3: TGCGCCAGCAGTACCCCTTACAGGGAACCGGGACTAGCGGGAGTCTCTATTGGAGATACGCAGTATTTT. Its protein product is CASSTPYREPGLAGVSIGDTQYF.